Following are 13 T cell receptor beta chains from one sample sequenced in a study of OX40 agonist ivuxolimab in advanced cancers. Assay: immunoSEQ multiplex PCR; the TCRdb copy retains only in-frame clones and omits some. The repertoire has 65,000 to 80,000 clones, under 90% of them found once; the top ten carry 0.45% to 0.6%. Specimen: CD4+ or CD8+ T cells sorted from blood, collected in a trial of the OX40 agonist ivuxolimab. The source is an adult with an advanced solid tumor such as melanoma, head and neck, liver or kidney cancer.

The chain has TRBV5-4 and TRBJ2-1; TRBD2 agrees at 7 bases. CDR1 SGHNT and CDR2 YYREEE come from the germline V gene (reference sequence). V was pared by 0 bases and J by 9 bases, with 15 bases of the junction left unmatched. The CDR3 has 17 amino acids. CDR3 sequence: CASSLGAPAARGSEQFF. CDR3 nucleotide sequence: TGTGCCAGCAGCTTGGGGGCCCCAGCGGCCCGCGGGAGTGAGCAGTTCTTC.

The chain employs TRBV5-1 and TRBJ1-1; 9 bases map to TRBD1. The CDR3 spans 15 residues. Trimming at V came to 4 bases and at J to 1 base, leaving 5 bases not matched to a gene. Germline loops: CDR1 SGHRS, CDR2 YFSETQ. CDR3: CASSLGGQGNTEAFF. CDR3 coding DNA: TGCGCCAGCAGCCTGGGGGGACAGGGGAACACTGAAGCTTTCTTT.

The rearrangement links TRBV9 to TRBJ1-5; TRBD1 might be the D (6 bases). Germline V gene sequence: CDR1 SGDLS, CDR2 YYNGEE. Trimming removed 4 bases from V and 3 bases from J, with 14 bases in between. CDR3 length: 15 amino acids. The CDR3 DNA reads as TGTGCCAGCAGCTCCCGAGGGGACACCAATCAGCCCCAGCATTTT. It yields the protein CASSSRGDTNQPQHF.

The chain links TRBV18 to TRBJ2-1; weak D call: TRBD2 (6 bases). Trimming stripped 1 base from V and 8 bases from J, with 12 bases between. The CDR3 has 14 residues. The germline V gene has CDR1 KGHSH and CDR2 LQKENI. This CDR3 reads CASSPRRVSDEQFF. The CDR3 DNA follows: TGTGCCAGCTCACCACGGAGGGTTAGCGATGAGCAGTTCTTC.

V usage is TRBV7-2 and J usage is TRBJ2-3; 8 nucleotides align to TRBD2. Germline V gene data show CDR1 as SGHTA and CDR2 as FQGNSA. This CDR3 comprises 16 residues. The trim removed 1 base at V and 2 bases at J, leaving 5 bases unmatched. The DNA of the CDR3 is TGTGCCAGCAGCTTAGGCGCGGGGGGACCCACAGATACGCAGTATTTT. Translated, it gives CASSLGAGGPTDTQYF.

The rearrangement uses TRBV29-1 and TRBJ1-2, with D uncertain. From germline, CDR1 is SQVTM and CDR2 ANQGSEA. The CDR3 is 9 amino acids. The ends were cut back, 6 bases at V and 8 bases at J, with 7 bases in the middle. CDR3 protein: CSVREGYTF. For the CDR3, the DNA is TGCAGCGTCCGAGAGGGCTACACCTTC.

The chain is built from TRBV19 and TRBJ2-2; D unresolved. The ends were cut back, 3 bases at V and 2 bases at J, with 10 bases in the middle. CDR3 length equals 15 residues. Germline values: CDR1 LNHDA, CDR2 SQIVND (reference sequence). The CDR3 sequence: CASSIRPLNTGELFF. In DNA, the CDR3 is TGTGCCAGTAGTATCCGCCCCCTCAACACCGGGGAGCTGTTTTTT.

The V call is TRBV2, the J call TRBJ1-6; 7 bases are a match to TRBD1. V gave up 5 bases and J gave up 8 bases; unmatched junction bases: 15. The germline gives CDR1 SNHLY, CDR2 FYNNEI. CDR3 length: 17 residues. The CDR3 nucleotides are TGTGCCAGCAGTCTCGGCCCGGGACAGCCTTACGATTCACCCCTCCACTTT. Encoded protein: CASSLGPGQPYDSPLHF.

This sequence joins TRBV5-6 and TRBJ2-2, with 9 bases fitting TRBD2. J gave up 4 bases and V 3 bases, and 7 bases lay outside the gene matches. Germline V gene data show CDR1 as SGHDT and CDR2 as YYEEEE. CDR3 length: 16 residues. The CDR3 DNA reads as TGTGCCAGCAGCTCGAATAGCGGGGGTGTCACCGGGGAGCTGTTTTTT. This gives the protein CASSSNSGGVTGELFF. The full variable domain, in which reference TRBV5-6 and TRBJ2-2 provide the parts outside the CDR3, is DAGVTQSPTHLIKTRGQQVTLRCSPKSGHDTVSWYQQALGQGPQFIFQYYEEEERQRGNFPDRFSGHQFPNYSSELNVNALLLGDSALYLCASSSNSGGVTGELFFGEGSRLTVL.

In this sample, this clone turned up once. The J gene is TRBJ1-2, the V gene TRBV5-1, with 7 bases lining up with TRBD1. Trimming took 1 base from V and 2 from J; bases not matched to a gene: 17. The CDR3 consists of 19 residues. The V gene's germline CDR1 is SGHRS and CDR2 YFSETQ. CDR3 in amino acids: CASSLSIKLGTDLNYGYTF. In DNA, the CDR3 is TGCGCCAGCAGCTTGAGTATCAAACTCGGGACAGACCTCAACTATGGCTACACCTTC.

J is TRBJ1-2 and V is TRBV19, with D possibly matching TRBD1 (6 bases). The V gene lost 2 bases and the J gene lost 4 bases, with 26 bases spanning the gap. Germline values: CDR1 LNHDA, CDR2 SQIVND (reference sequence). The CDR3 consists of 19 residues. The CDR3 region is CASSIRTAGDLVPSYGYTF. As DNA, the CDR3 is TGTGCCAGTAGTATACGGACAGCAGGAGATCTTGTCCCTTCCTATGGCTACACCTTC.

V and J are TRBV9 and TRBJ2-7; possibly TRBD1 for D (8 bases). This CDR3 has 14 amino acids. The germline gives CDR1 SGDLS, CDR2 YYNGEE. Trimming pared 2 bases from V and 5 bases from J, leaving 14 bases between. Here the CDR3 reads CASSVRQGRDEQYF. For the CDR3, the DNA is TGTGCCAGCAGCGTCCGACAGGGGAGGGACGAGCAGTACTTC.

The V call is TRBV5-5, the J call TRBJ1-6; D may be TRBD1 (6 bases). With 4 bases removed from V and 12 bases from J, the gap between germline ends came to 23 bases. The CDR3 runs 16 residues. Germline V gene sequence: CDR1 SGHKS, CDR2 YYEKEE (reference sequence). The CDR3 DNA reads as TGTGCCAGCAGCGCGGGCCGACAGGATCTTTCGGTACCCCTCCACTTT. The encoded protein is CASSAGRQDLSVPLHF.